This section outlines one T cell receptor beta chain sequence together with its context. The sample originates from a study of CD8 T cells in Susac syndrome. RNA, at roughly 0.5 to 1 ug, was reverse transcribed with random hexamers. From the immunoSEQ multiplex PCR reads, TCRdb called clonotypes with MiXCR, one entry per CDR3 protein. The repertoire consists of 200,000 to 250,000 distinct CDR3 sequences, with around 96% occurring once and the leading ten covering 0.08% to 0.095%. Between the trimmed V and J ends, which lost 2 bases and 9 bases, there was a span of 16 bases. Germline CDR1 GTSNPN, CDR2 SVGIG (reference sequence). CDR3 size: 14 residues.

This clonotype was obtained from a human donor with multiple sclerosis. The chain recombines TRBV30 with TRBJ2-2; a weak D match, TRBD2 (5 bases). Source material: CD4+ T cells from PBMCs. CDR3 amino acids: CAWSSDRGARELFF. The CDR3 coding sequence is TGTGCCTGGAGTTCAGACCGGGGAGCCAGGGAGCTGTTTTTT.